One and the same sample provided the 21 T cell receptor beta chains below, sequenced in a study of vaccination effects on CD4 cells after COVID-19. Their cognate antigens are unknown. Data came from immunoSEQ multiplex PCR; TCRdb stores just in-frame clones and leaves some out. Of some 74,000 clones listed, about 80% are singletons. Expansion of antigen-specific CD4+ T cells with viral peptide pools was carried out by the ViraFEST assay before sequencing. With about 9 days of culture completed, CD4+ T cells were isolated. As their vaccination, participants received two doses of either BNT162b2 or mRNA-1273. This specimen was CD4+ T cells from PBMCs cultured with HCoV-229E spike peptides, taken after COVID-19 vaccination. The receptors stem from a human donor who received a COVID-19 vaccine.

V gene TRBV10-2 combines with J gene TRBJ2-5, with D uncertain. Trimming took 0 bases from V and 4 from J, leaving 6 bases between them. The CDR3 is 13 amino acids. Germline V gene lookup returns CDR1 WSHSY and CDR2 SAAADI. For the CDR3, the DNA is TGCGCCAGCAGTGAGTCGATTGGAGAGACCCAGTACTTC. Translation gives CASSESIGETQYF.

The J gene is TRBJ2-5, the V gene TRBV11-2; D is undetermined. V dropped 2 bases and J dropped 2 bases, with 12 bases sitting between them. Per the germline V gene, CDR1 is SGHAT and CDR2 is FQNNGV. The CDR3 sequence is 15 residues long. The DNA for the CDR3 is TGTGCCAGCAGCTTAAGACTCGCGGAACAAGAGACCCAGTACTTC. Translated: CASSLRLAEQETQYF.

The genes are TRBV24-1 and TRBJ2-3; D gene ambiguous. The CDR3 spans 13 residues. Deletions cut 3 bases from V and 6 bases from J, with 9 bases between. The germline gives CDR1 KGHDR, CDR2 SFDVKD. DNA of the CDR3: TGTGCCACCAGTGATCAACTTGGGGATACGCAGTATTTT. Its protein is CATSDQLGDTQYF.

This rearrangement joins TRBV28 to TRBJ2-7; tentative D call: TRBD1 (5 bases). Germline-derived CDR1 and CDR2 are MDHEN and SYDVKM. V was trimmed by 10 bases and J by 1 base, leaving 11 bases between them. This CDR3 comprises 12 residues. CDR3 region: CATTGLSYEQYV. In DNA form, the CDR3 reads TGTGCCACCACAGGCCTATCCTACGAGCAGTACGTC.

The chain uses TRBV24-1 and TRBJ2-3; 10 positions match TRBD1. CDR3 length equals 18 residues. V shed 1 base, J shed 2 bases, and the junction held 8 bases outside the gene matches. Germline V gives CDR1 KGHDR, CDR2 SFDVKD. The CDR3 DNA is TGTGCCACCAGTGATTTCAGGGACAGGGGCTTTCACACAGATACGCAGTATTTT. As protein: CATSDFRDRGFHTDTQYF.

The chain carries TRBV7-3 and TRBJ2-5, with TRBD2 matching over 14 bases. V gave up 5 bases and J gave up 5 bases; unmatched junction bases: 16. CDR1 and CDR2 (germline): SGHTA, FQGTGA. The CDR3 consists of 19 residues. The CDR3: CASSERSSTSGGEQETQYF. In DNA form, the CDR3 reads TGTGCCAGCAGCGAAAGATCCTCGACTAGCGGGGGGGAGCAGGAGACCCAGTACTTC.

The chain joins TRBV11-2 to TRBJ2-7, with TRBD1 as a possible D gene (7 bases). V lost 4 bases to trimming and J lost 1 base, with 14 bases between them. CDR1 is SGHAT and CDR2 is FQNNGV in the germline V gene. The length of the CDR3 is 15 residues. This CDR3 reads CASSSGPGGSYEQYV. CDR3 nucleotides: TGTGCCAGCAGCTCTGGGCCAGGGGGGTCCTACGAGCAGTACGTC.

The rearrangement joins TRBV6-1 to TRBJ1-5; D remains unclear. The germline gives CDR1 MNHNS, CDR2 SASEGT. Trimming took off 1 base at V and 6 bases at J, with 10 bases between the two ends. The CDR3 spans 14 residues. The CDR3 reads CASSEVGVSQPQHF. The DNA of the CDR3 is TGTGCCAGCAGTGAAGTCGGGGTAAGTCAGCCCCAGCATTTT.

This sequence joins TRBV18 and TRBJ1-5; the D is unclear. The CDR3 contains 12 residues. Germline CDR1 KGHSH, CDR2 LQKENI. Trimming stripped 0 bases from V and 5 bases from J, with 2 bases between. CDR3 loop: CASSPPDQPQHF. CDR3 DNA sequence: TGTGCCAGCTCACCACCCGATCAGCCCCAGCATTTT.

J is TRBJ2-3 and V is TRBV10-1; 12 positions match TRBD2. J was trimmed by 2 bases and V by 7 bases; bases with no gene match: 7. Germline V gives CDR1 WNHNN, CDR2 SYGVQD (reference sequence). The CDR3 is 16 residues long. The CDR3 DNA sequence: TGCGCCAGCAACCGAACTAGCGGGGGGACCACAGATACGCAGTATTTT. Encoded protein: CASNRTSGGTTDTQYF.

CDR3 sequence: CASSLGVTQYF. The CDR3 DNA sequence: TGTGCCAGCAGTTTAGGTGTTACGCAGTATTTT. The chain joins TRBV27 to TRBJ2-3; D not certain. This CDR3 has 11 residues. The V gene lost 2 bases and the J gene lost 8 bases, with 5 bases spanning the gap. CDR1 and CDR2 (germline): MNHEY, SMNVEV (reference sequence).

This chain uses TRBV27 with TRBJ1-5; no reliable D call. Per germline, CDR1 MNHEY and CDR2 SMNVEV (reference sequence). Trimming took 3 bases from V and 8 from J, leaving 20 bases between them. This CDR3 is 16 amino acids long. The DNA of the CDR3 is TGTGCCAGCAGTTTTAAGGGTGTAGACGGGGTGGAGCCCCAGCATTTT. Protein sequence: CASSFKGVDGVEPQHF.

This chain connects TRBV2 to TRBJ1-2; D remains ambiguous. Germline V lookup: CDR1 SNHLY, CDR2 FYNNEI. The CDR3 covers 13 residues. V lost 6 bases to trimming and J lost 8 bases, with 16 bases between them. The CDR3 protein is CASSLATSQGYTF. In nucleotides, the CDR3 is TGTGCCAGCAGCCTCGCCACATCTCAGGGCTACACCTTC. Looking up the rest from reference TRBV2 and TRBJ1-2 gives the full variable domain: EPEVTQTPSHQVTQMGQEVILRCVPISNHLYFYWYRQILGQKVEFLVSFYNNEISEKSEIFDDQFSVERPDGSNFTLKIRSTKLEDSAMYFCASSLATSQGYTFGSGTRLTVV.

The chain uses TRBV6-5 and TRBJ2-5, with 9 positions matching TRBD1. The V segment lost 0 bases and the J segment 5 bases; nucleotides outside the gene matches: 7. This CDR3 has 16 residues. Germline V gives CDR1 MNHEY, CDR2 SVGAGI. This CDR3 reads CASSYSPNRGHETQYF. In DNA, the CDR3 is TGTGCCAGCAGTTACTCGCCCAACAGGGGGCATGAGACCCAGTACTTC.

The rearrangement links TRBV7-6 to TRBJ1-1, with 7 bases lining up with TRBD1. Germline V gene sequence: CDR1 SGHVS, CDR2 FNYEAQ. V trimming: 1 base; J trimming: 6 bases; junction bases outside the gene matches: 2. CDR3 size: 13 residues. CDR3 sequence (DNA): TGTGCCAGCAGCTTAGACAGGGGCTCTGAAGCTTTCTTT. It yields the protein CASSLDRGSEAFF.

The J gene is TRBJ1-1, the V gene TRBV5-1; 9 bases are a match to TRBD1. The CDR3 covers 14 residues. CDR1 and CDR2 from the germline V gene are SGHRS and YFSETQ. V was clipped by 3 bases and J by 11 bases; unmatched bases: 11. The CDR3 loop reads CASSSNIRDRVAFF. In DNA form, the CDR3 reads TGCGCCAGCAGCTCCAATATCCGGGACAGGGTGGCTTTCTTT.

The chain combines TRBV7-2 with TRBJ1-5, with 8 bases that match TRBD1. Germline lookup yields CDR1 SGHTA and CDR2 FQGNSA. Losses at the gene ends were 5 bases for V and 0 bases for J; bases not matched to a gene: 6. The CDR3 spans 16 residues. CDR3 loop: CASSISTGDSNQPQHF. The CDR3 coding sequence is TGTGCCAGCAGCATCTCGACAGGGGATAGCAATCAGCCCCAGCATTTT.

The genes are TRBV19 and TRBJ1-5; tentative D call: TRBD1 (5 bases). The CDR3 totals 14 residues. Germline V gives CDR1 LNHDA, CDR2 SQIVND (reference sequence). V was clipped by 3 bases and J by 0 bases, with 6 bases between them. CDR3 DNA: TGTGCCAGTAGTATCCAGGGTAGCAATCAGCCCCAGCATTTT. This gives the protein CASSIQGSNQPQHF.

This clone has more than one count but fewer than ten. The chain employs TRBV12-3 or TRBV12-4 and TRBJ1-2; unclear D gene. This CDR3 is built from 10 residues. Trimming removed 2 bases from V and 6 bases from J, with 1 base in between. The CDR3 is CASSLNGYTF. In DNA form, the CDR3 reads TGTGCCAGCAGTTTAAATGGCTACACCTTC.

The J gene is TRBJ2-1, the V gene TRBV18; 7 nucleotides match TRBD1. Germline V gene lookup returns CDR1 KGHSH and CDR2 LQKENI. CDR3 length: 15 amino acids. The V and J ends lost 6 bases and 7 bases, in that order; junction bases with no gene match: 12. The CDR3 DNA sequence: TGTGCCAGCTCCGATTCGGGGACAGCGAGGAATGAGCAGTTCTTC. This translates into CASSDSGTARNEQFF.

The rearrangement links TRBV7-2 to TRBJ1-1; the D gene is possibly TRBD1 (5 bases). The CDR3 spans 15 residues. The germline V gene has CDR1 SGHTA and CDR2 FQGNSA. The V end was cut by 1 base, the J end by 1 base, with 10 bases between. CDR3 DNA sequence: TGTGCCAGCAGCTTAGAGGGGAGGGGGAACACTGAAGCTTTCTTT. Translated, it gives CASSLEGRGNTEAFF.